The rows below give T cell receptor beta chains drawn from one sample of a study of PD-1 blockade in classical Hodgkin lymphoma. Data came from immunoSEQ multiplex PCR; TCRdb stores just in-frame clones and leaves some out. The top ten clones hold 0.51% of a sample with 15,000 or so clones, around 93% of them seen once. Sample: CD4+ T cells from blood. Receptors were obtained from a human donor with classical Hodgkin lymphoma. Each CDR3 is given with its conserved first and last residue. Clone sizes are given selectively: once, few, many, or a class where the clone is expanded.

v_gene,j_gene,abundance,CDR3aa
TRBV18,TRBJ1-3,.,CASSPGGNTIYF
TRBV29-1,TRBJ1-1,.,CSVAGRKAFF
TRBV2,TRBJ2-1,.,CASSVSGVRNEQFF
TRBV11-1,TRBJ1-1,.,CASSPRQGGFTEAFF
TRBV28,TRBJ2-3,.,CASSSRIGQADTQYF
TRBV29-1,TRBJ2-6,once,CSVGGQTSGANVLTF
TRBV9,TRBJ2-5,.,CASSVGVGETQYF
TRBV19,TRBJ1-2,.,CASSIEATNYGYTF
TRBV4-2,TRBJ2-5,.,CASSQPSGGSGAQYF
TRBV10-3,TRBJ1-1,.,CAIMEGSDTEAFF
TRBV19,TRBJ2-7,.,CASSIGAKGNEQYF
TRBV19,TRBJ2-5,.,CATSGQAALETQYF
TRBV29-1,TRBJ2-3,.,CSVRQGTDTQYF
TRBV11-2,TRBJ1-4,.,CASSLGRELLIATNEKLFF
TRBV5-4,TRBJ2-3,.,CAGSLRTGKVDTQYF
TRBV18,TRBJ1-2,.,CASQGSGLGYGYTF
TRBV27,TRBJ2-3,.,CASSREYGTDTQYF
TRBV28,TRBJ2-7,.,CASSRHADRSYEQYF
TRBV10-3,TRBJ1-1,.,CAISLEGTEAFF
TRBV10-3,TRBJ2-7,.,CAIREKLRLGDEQYF
TRBV28,TRBJ1-1,.,CASSFNPPNTEAFF
TRBV25-1,TRBJ2-5,.,CASSVGTSGIGETQYF
TRBV5-1,TRBJ2-6,.,CASSLGGTSSSGANVLTF
TRBV30,TRBJ2-7,once,CAWSQQDRPYEQYF
TRBV28,TRBJ1-5,.,CASRRQGVSNQPQHF
TRBV6-1,TRBJ1-1,.,CASSPIENTEAFF
TRBV6-1,TRBJ2-1,.,CASSEHPSGNYNEQFF
TRBV2,TRBJ2-5,once,CASSAPRQGQETQYF
TRBV4-1,TRBJ1-3,.,CASSPEAFGNTIYF
TRBV6-5,TRBJ2-2,.,CASTDSGELFF
TRBV6-4,TRBJ1-1,.,CASRDGGNTEAFF
TRBV5-5,TRBJ1-5,.,CASSLAVTSNQPQHF
TRBV5-4,TRBJ1-1,.,CASSSRRNTEAFF
TRBV7-9,TRBJ2-1,.,CASSSRTGHNEQFF
TRBV9,TRBJ2-5,.,CASSYNYRGTETQYF
TRBV5-1,TRBJ2-3,once,CAGRPDSTDTQYF
TRBV2,TRBJ1-5,.,CASRQVVGNQPQHF
TRBV18,TRBJ1-2,.,CASSPGAVNYGYTF
TRBV10-3,TRBJ1-1,once,CAARQNTEAFF
TRBV7-2,TRBJ1-6,once,CASSSLYNSPLHF
TRBV9,TRBJ2-5,.,CASSPSGQFQETQYF
TRBV27,TRBJ2-7,.,CASSLSTSGSFSYEQYF
TRBV6-1,TRBJ1-1,.,CASSERRTSGTEAFF
TRBV6-6,TRBJ2-1,.,CASRAVGEQFF
TRBV27,TRBJ2-6,.,CASSLIRGPTNPGANVLTF
TRBV15,TRBJ2-1,few,CATSRGGHEGPTYNEQFF
TRBV29-1,TRBJ1-4,.,CSVLAFEKLFF
TRBV19,TRBJ2-1,.,CASSRQGARNEQFF
TRBV7-6,TRBJ2-5,.,CASSLGVGGSKQETQYF
TRBV29-1,TRBJ1-1,.,CSVSAGGELAEAFF
TRBV6-5,TRBJ1-6,.,CASSSQGALNSPLHF
TRBV7-9,TRBJ2-7,once,CASSSGTGTGSLEQYF